The entry that follows covers one T cell receptor beta chain sequence. Its matching antigen is unknown. V lost 11 bases and J 2 bases, leaving 12 bases between the germline ends. CDR1 and CDR2 from the germline V gene are LNHDA and SQIVND (reference sequence). The CDR3 length is 12 residues. The sample is drawn from a study of cytomegalovirus exposure and HLA in healthy donors. Study-level findings and limits: In vitro checks showed that three CMV-associated chains really do target CMV antigens. Most TCR sequences showed up rarely, but some public TCRs showed up in many donors.

Use of 60 Vbeta and 13 Jbeta primers characterized the PCR. Produced via immunoSEQ multiplex PCR; TCRdb's table is partial and in-frame only. Counted here are about 120,000 clones, around 70% occurring once; the ten biggest clones make up 8.2%. The source is a woman aged 40 to 50 in good health and CMV-seropositive. The V call is TRBV19, the J call TRBJ1-2, with D unresolved. The sample taken for sequencing was PBMCs. The CDR3 here is CAGSWRNYGYTF. As DNA, the CDR3 is TGTGCCGGCAGTTGGAGAAACTATGGCTACACCTTC.